Listed here are 17 T cell receptor beta chains from one sample, sequenced in a study of control samples from healthy donors and cancer patients. The assay was immunoSEQ multiplex PCR, and TCRdb's table has in-frame clones only and misses some. Among tens of thousands of clones listed, roughly 90% were seen once. Sequenced: blood. Source of these receptors: a man in his forties or fifties in good health.

The chain joins TRBV19 to TRBJ1-1, with 7 bases fitting TRBD1. CDR3 length: 14 amino acids. From germline, CDR1 is LNHDA and CDR2 SQIVND (reference sequence). J lost 3 bases, V lost 5 bases, and 6 bases had no gene match. This CDR3 reads CASSSDRVDTEAFF. As DNA, the CDR3 is TGTGCCAGTAGTTCCGACAGGGTGGACACTGAAGCTTTCTTT.

The V gene is TRBV30, the J gene TRBJ1-2; a weak D match, TRBD1 (5 bases). CDR3 size: 13 residues. Trimming removed 0 bases at V and 6 bases at J, with 11 bases between. Germline lookup yields CDR1 GTSNPN and CDR2 SVGIG (reference sequence). CDR3 DNA: TGTGCCTGGAGTGTCAGCCAGGGTCATGGCTACACCTTC. This codes for CAWSVSQGHGYTF.

The CDR3, as DNA: TGCGCCAGCAGCTTGGACAGGGCCGGAGGAAACACCATATATTTT. Translating gives CASSLDRAGGNTIYF. The gene calls are TRBV5-1 and TRBJ1-3, with a possible D match to TRBD1 (6 bases). The germline V gene encodes CDR1 SGHRS and CDR2 YFSETQ. Trimming cost V 0 bases and J 4 bases, with 11 bases left between them. The CDR3 is 15 amino acids.

This chain connects TRBV6-5 to TRBJ1-4; 7 bases are a match to TRBD1. Germline CDR1 and CDR2: MNHEY and SVGAGI. This CDR3 has 14 residues. V gave up 5 bases and J gave up 4 bases; unmatched junction bases: 4. Here the CDR3 DNA reads TGTGCCAGCAGTACAGGGGTTTTTAATGAAAAACTGTTTTTT. Its protein product is CASSTGVFNEKLFF.

The rearrangement links TRBV2 to TRBJ2-5; 7 positions agree with TRBD1. Germline lookup yields CDR1 SNHLY and CDR2 FYNNEI. After removal of 4 bases from V and 0 bases from J, the junction contained 5 bases not matched to a gene. The CDR3 contains 15 residues. The CDR3 region is CASSATGLYQETQYF. The CDR3 DNA is TGTGCCAGCAGTGCGACAGGGTTGTACCAAGAGACCCAGTACTTC.

V usage is TRBV29-1 and J usage is TRBJ1-2; 7 bases are shared with TRBD1. Germline loops: CDR1 SQVTM, CDR2 ANQGSEA. The V gene end was trimmed by 4 bases and the J gene end by 5 bases; junction bases not matched to a gene: 19. This CDR3 spans 17 amino acids. DNA of the CDR3: TGCAGCGTTGTTCCGGGGACAGCGAGGGCCCTTCTTTATGGCTACACCTTC. It translates to CSVVPGTARALLYGYTF.

V is TRBV10-3 and J is TRBJ2-3; the D gene is possibly TRBD2 (6 bases). V was pared by 3 bases and J by 2 bases, with 9 bases between. CDR3 length: 14 residues. Germline lookup yields CDR1 ENHRY and CDR2 SYGVKD. CDR3 region: CAISDGGPTDTQYF. DNA for the CDR3: TGTGCCATCAGTGACGGGGGACCCACAGATACGCAGTATTTT.

To note about this clone: Sequence at one end of the junction differs from germline and may be a read error. The rearrangement uses TRBV7-3 and TRBJ2-2; D remains ambiguous. Germline V gene sequence: CDR1 SGHTA, CDR2 FQGTGA. This CDR3 region has 15 residues. The CDR3 protein is CASSLTGGSPGELFF. The CDR3 coding sequence is TGTGCCAGCAGCCTAACTGGTGGCTCCCCCGGGGAGCTGTTTTTT.

The V gene is TRBV3-1 (or the pseudogene TRBV3-2), the J gene TRBJ1-1; D gene uncertain. The CDR3 length is 13 residues. V lost 3 bases and J 4 bases, leaving 9 bases between the germline ends. Germline V CDR1 and CDR2: LGHDT, YNNKEL (reference sequence). CDR3 nucleotide sequence: TGTGCCAGCAGCCATGACATGGGCACTGAAGCTTTCTTT. This sequence encodes CASSHDMGTEAFF.

This clone was picked up one time. J is TRBJ1-1 and V is TRBV6-5, with no clear D. The CDR3 covers 15 residues. V lost 9 bases and J 2 bases, leaving 19 bases between the germline ends. The germline gives CDR1 MNHEY, CDR2 SVGAGI. The CDR3 sequence is CASWSVPRENTEAFF. The DNA of the CDR3 is TGTGCCAGTTGGTCAGTACCCCGTGAAAACACTGAAGCTTTCTTT.

There are a few counts of this clone. The V call is TRBV6-6, the J call TRBJ1-1; maybe TRBD1 (5 bases). Germline CDR1 and CDR2: MNHNY and SVGAGI (reference sequence). The CDR3 runs 14 residues. Trimming pared 2 bases from V and 1 base from J, leaving 8 bases between. CDR3 sequence reads: CASSYPGQNTEAFF. The CDR3 DNA reads TGTGCCAGCAGTTACCCAGGACAGAACACTGAAGCTTTCTTT.

The CDR3 coding sequence is TGTGCCGTTGCTTGGTGGAACACCGGGGAGCTGTTTTTT. The encoded protein is CAVAWWNTGELFF. This chain joins TRBV5-6 and TRBJ2-2, with D unresolved. Trimming stripped 10 bases from V and 1 base from J, with 11 bases between. There are 13 residues in the CDR3. Germline V CDR1 and CDR2: SGHDT, YYEEEE.

V gene TRBV19 combines with J gene TRBJ2-5; 7 bases agree with TRBD2. The trim removed 5 bases at V and 1 base at J, leaving 7 bases unmatched. This CDR3 has 15 residues. Germline V gene sequence: CDR1 LNHDA, CDR2 SQIVND (reference sequence). The CDR3 spells CASSRSGGLQETQYF. The CDR3 bases are TGTGCCAGTAGTCGGTCGGGGGGACTCCAAGAGACCCAGTACTTC.

The rearrangement joins TRBV24-1 to TRBJ2-2; unclear D gene. This CDR3 has 13 residues. From germline, CDR1 is KGHDR and CDR2 SFDVKD. Deletions cut 1 base from V and 4 bases from J, with 3 bases between. This chain's CDR3 is CATSDLSTGELFF. DNA for the CDR3: TGTGCCACCAGTGATTTAAGCACCGGGGAGCTGTTTTTT.

This clone has a single count. The chain carries TRBV25-1 and TRBJ2-1, with D hard to call. The CDR3 totals 12 residues. Trimming shortened V by 4 bases and J by 10 bases, and 11 bases separated the two germline ends. Germline V gives CDR1 MGHDK, CDR2 SYGVNS. The CDR3 sequence is CASSGTNGEQFF. The CDR3 nucleotides are TGTGCCAGCAGTGGAACAAACGGGGAGCAGTTCTTC.

This CDR3 is CASSLARLAGDNEQFF. The CDR3 nucleotides read TGCGCCAGCAGCTTGGCCCGACTAGCGGGGGACAATGAGCAGTTCTTC. This chain joins TRBV5-1 and TRBJ2-1; TRBD2 agrees at 12 bases. Germline CDR1 SGHRS, CDR2 YFSETQ. The V segment lost 0 bases and the J segment 5 bases; nucleotides outside the gene matches: 3. The CDR3 sequence is 16 residues long.

This rearrangement joins TRBV4-1 to TRBJ2-1, with 11 bases matching TRBD2. Germline CDR1 and CDR2: MGHRA and YSYEKL. There are 16 residues in the CDR3. Trimming took 4 bases from V and 10 from J; bases not matched to a gene: 12. As DNA, the CDR3 is TGCGCCAGCAGCCTAATAGCGGGGGGGCCTTTGCAGGAGCAGTTCTTC. This encodes CASSLIAGGPLQEQFF.